This T cell receptor beta chain stems from a study of blood T cell repertoires in COVID-19. Overall study context: Samples taken during acute and convalescent COVID-19 were collected in the United States, Italy and Spain. PBMCs, B-cell-depleted T cells, or T cells provided the cDNA or gDNA that made up the material.

There are 18 residues in the CDR3. CDR1 SGHRS and CDR2 YFSETQ come from the germline V gene. V lost 0 bases and J lost 4; bases outside the gene matches: 5. Original analysis: The authors estimated nucleated cell counts from reference gene primer amplification. The repertoire was sequenced with immunoSEQ multiplex PCR; TCRdb's copy has only in-frame clones and lacks some. The DNA was the basis for D and trimming; V, J and clone size are from that table. This table has approximately 170,000 clones, 80% to 90% appearing once. Source material: peripheral blood. V gene TRBV5-1 combines with J gene TRBJ2-3; 16 nucleotides match TRBD2. The clonotype originates from a man aged 18 to 29 who had recovered from COVID-19. CDR3 in DNA: TGCGCCAGCAGCTTGGTTGGGACTAGCGGGAGGGCCCCAGATACGCAGTATTTT. Its translation: CASSLVGTSGRAPDTQYF.